Sequencing of this TCR beta chain was carried out in a study of T cells in Graves' hyperthyroidism and ophthalmopathy (dated by TCRdb to the late 2010s). About the investigation overall: Peripheral blood was collected at initial diagnosis, before any treatment. To identify distinguishing TCR V-J signatures, a discovery cohort of about 95 patients was used, comprising roughly 45 with Graves' ophthalmopathy and around 57 with stable Graves' hyperthyroidism. Prospective prediction of ophthalmopathy was tested in an independent validation cohort of 18 to 20 hyperthyroidism patients and around 16 patients who later progressed to ophthalmopathy. The roughly 90 discovery patients were divided at random into training and test sets in a 7:3 ratio. In addition, the study compared T-cell repertoires in thyroid tissue and in blood from over 5 Graves' hyperthyroidism patients. Once sampling was done, hyperthyroidism patients were given methimazole at a starting dose of 30 mg daily, whereas ophthalmopathy patients were given high-dose intravenous methylprednisolone. According to the paper, TCR Vbeta CDR3 sequencing was carried out on 120 to 150 peripheral blood samples, which came from 40 to 45 ophthalmopathy, 75 to 80 hyperthyroidism and about 17 progressor patients. Study-wide findings and limitations: No statistical method was used to fix the sample size in advance, and group allocation was not hidden from the investigators. Most expanded thyroid clonotypes (frequency above 0.001) were also detected in blood, suggesting blood repertoires may reflect thyroid immune responses. Ophthalmopathy was separated from stable hyperthyroidism by a 13 V-J signature model, with approximately 86% sensitivity and approximately 81% specificity obtained in cross-validation and 80%/75% obtained in testing. In validation, the model predicted progression to ophthalmopathy a median of about 6.8 months before onset, with over 55% sensitivity and more than 72% specificity.

TCR beta CDR3 regions were amplified from RNA transcripts. The first round of RT-PCR for the TCR CDR3 was performed with the HTBI primer set and the Qiagen OneStep RT-PCR kit. Libraries were constructed in a second round of multiplex PCR, after which size selection and purification were carried out. The libraries were sequenced on an Illumina HiSeq2000 using paired-end 100 bp reads. Processing in the source paper ran as follows. SOAPnuke was used to process the raw data, removing reads that contained adapters or uncalled bases, had a mean Phred below 15, or lacked an exact match to the constant primer or identifier. High-quality paired reads were merged using COPE v1.2.5, and each unique nucleotide sequence was defined as a clonotype. MiTCR v1.1 was used to align the clonotypes against IMGT TRBV, TRBD and TRBJ reference segments. Only V-J combinations with frequency above 0.0001, covering 99% to 99.2% of repertoires, were analysed. The TCS score was defined as the ratio of F50 (clonal expansion) to E x V (chaos), calculated using BLOSUM62-based TCRdist between CDR3 peptides within each V-J. Welch's t-statistics and random forest reduced roughly 540 V-J features to about 13, which were used in a naive Bayes classifier (R e1071). The Morisita-Horn index was used to measure how similar the thyroid and blood repertoires were. In TCRdb, the public reads were trimmed at Q25 with fastp and aligned with MiXCR, with productive beta chains retained. Entries that share a CDR3 protein sequence are merged under the most common genes and DNA. These V and J calls are TCRdb output, not the study's own analysis. In this sample the table shows hundreds of thousands of distinct CDR3 sequences, roughly 40% of which occur a single time. The ten most abundant clones make up more than 7% of the sample.

V was cut back by 5 bases and J by 1 base, leaving a gap of 8 bases between them. CDR3 length: 12 amino acids, cysteine to phenylalanine. The CDR3 DNA has 36 bases and is translated from base 1. As encoded in the germline V gene, CDR1 is SQVTM while CDR2 is ANQGSEA. A note on this clonotype: Its target antigen remains unknown. No base quality information exists; no much larger clone differs at one position.

A patient counted as having stable Graves' hyperthyroidism if no progression to ophthalmopathy occurred over 18 months of follow-up. Hyperthyroidism patients were aged 18 to 65 years and newly diagnosed, with disease duration of less than 2 months. Any patient with an uncontrolled infection, another autoimmune disease, pregnancy or lactation was excluded. Diagnoses relied on clinical symptoms, serum thyroxine and TRAb, thyroid ultrasound and orbital computed tomography. PBMCs were separated from approximately 10 ml of fresh peripheral blood using Ficoll-Paque density gradient centrifugation. Total RNA was extracted using Trizol reagent, and RNA quality was assessed on an Agilent 2100 Bioanalyzer.

Sequences were obtained from blood. The V and J genes are TRBV29-1 and TRBJ1-1; there is no confident call for the D gene. The origin of this receptor is a man aged 18-30 years with Graves' hyperthyroidism. The base sequence is TGCAGCGTTCGAAAAGAGAACACTGAAGCTTTCTTT. It translates to CSVRKENTEAFF.